In its sample, the clone carrying this T cell receptor (beta chain) was seen a few times. Three rounds of nested PCR, following a modified ARM-PCR protocol, produced the TCRbeta library. TCRdb re-called the multiplex PCR reads through MiXCR, storing one row per CDR3 protein. The sample has just over 200,000 distinct CDR3 sequences, around 71% seen once. This sample's RNA came from whole unsorted tissue. The sample comes from a study of tumor and adjacent non-tumor tissue in lung cancer. For the study at large: Patients comprised 12 adenocarcinoma, 2 squamous cell carcinoma and 1 small cell lung cancer.

Sequencing was done on a sample of lung tumor tissue. This receptor was taken from a man aged 60 to 69 with non-small cell lung cancer.

The CDR3 sequence: CASSPRGTGGLYYNSPLHF. The CDR3 region has the DNA TGTGCCAGCAGCCCACGCGGGACAGGGGGCCTCTATTATAATTCACCCCTCCACTTT. The chain employs TRBV28 and TRBJ1-6, with 12 bases aligning to TRBD1. Germline CDR1 is MDHEN and CDR2 is SYDVKM. V trimming: 6 bases; J trimming: 4 bases; junction bases outside the gene matches: 13. The CDR3 extends over 19 amino acids. The full variable domain, completed using reference TRBV28 and TRBJ1-6, is DVKVTQSSRYLVKRTGEKVFLECVQDMDHENMFWYRQDPGLGLRLIYFSYDVKMKEKGDIPEGYSVSREKKERFSLILESASTNQTSMYLCASSPRGTGGLYYNSPLHFGNGTRLTVT.